This T cell receptor beta chain derives from a study of blood T cell repertoires in COVID-19. On the study more broadly: The United States, Italy and Spain were the sources of the acute and convalescent COVID-19 samples. From T cells, B-cell-depleted T cells, or PBMCs came the material, which was cDNA or gDNA.

In the authors' workflow: The assay estimated nucleated cells by amplifying reference gene primers. The protocol was immunoSEQ multiplex PCR, while the TCRdb copy is restricted to in-frame clones and leaves out a portion. From that table come the V and J calls and clone size; the DNA was used to work out D and trimming. The table lists 110,000 or so clones, about 88% of them singletons, with 8% to 9.5% in the top ten. Deletions cut 5 bases from V and 2 bases from J, with 13 bases between. CDR3 length: 15 residues. Germline V gives CDR1 MDHEN, CDR2 SYDVKM. Sequenced material: peripheral blood. This chain connects TRBV28 to TRBJ1-3, with D possibly being TRBD1 (5 bases). The receptor was isolated from a woman in her seventies who had recovered from COVID-19. The CDR3 sequence: CASSIGGGAGNTIYF. The CDR3 DNA is TGTGCCAGCAGTATAGGAGGAGGGGCTGGAAACACCATATATTTT.